Each of the 3 T cell receptor beta chains below was sequenced from the same sample in a study of OX40 agonist ivuxolimab in advanced cancers. Method: immunoSEQ multiplex PCR; TCRdb's copy keeps in-frame clones and lacks some. The sample lists about 120,000 clones; around 89% were seen once. This material consisted of CD4+ or CD8+ T cells sorted from blood, taken in a trial of the OX40 agonist ivuxolimab. These receptor sequences come from an adult with an advanced solid tumor such as melanoma, head and neck, liver or kidney cancer.

The rearrangement joins TRBV27 to TRBJ1-2, with a tentative D call TRBD1 (5 bases). V dropped 2 bases and J dropped 4 bases, with 20 bases sitting between them. Germline loops: CDR1 MNHEY, CDR2 SMNVEV (reference sequence). This CDR3 comprises 17 residues. CDR3 amino acids: CASSLDLGIGASYGYTF. The CDR3 coding sequence is TGTGCCAGCAGTTTAGATCTTGGCATTGGGGCCTCCTATGGCTACACCTTC.

Written as DNA, the CDR3 is TGTGCCAGTAGTTCCACCGGGGCCTACGAGCAGTACTTC. It codes for CASSSTGAYEQYF. The chain uses TRBV19 and TRBJ2-7; TRBD2 is a possible D gene (5 bases). CDR1 is LNHDA, CDR2 SQIVND, per germline (reference sequence). This CDR3 has 13 residues. Trimming took 5 bases from V and 2 from J, leaving 10 bases between them.

This clone was recorded a few times. This chain joins TRBV11-3 and TRBJ2-5; 10 bases map to TRBD2. The CDR3 has 16 residues. V lost 2 bases to trimming and J lost 2 bases; unmatched junction nucleotides: 5. Germline V gene data show CDR1 as SGHNT and CDR2 as YENEEA. In DNA, the CDR3 is TGTGCCAGCAGCTTAAACAGCGGGGGGGGACAAGAGACCCAGTACTTC. It translates to CASSLNSGGGQETQYF.